This T cell receptor (beta chain) was identified during a study of CD8+ T cells in alopecia areata. Regarding the study as a whole: For lesional scalp, especially alopecia totalis/universalis, clonality was higher than in normal scalp.

Germline V gene sequence: CDR1 LNHNV, CDR2 YYDKDF (reference sequence). The CDR3 covers 13 residues. V lost 0 bases, J lost 6 bases, and 8 bases lay in between. Regarding this clone: Its antigen remains unidentified.

RNA, once extracted, was reverse transcribed into cDNA for use as the sequencing template. Only in-frame clones appear in the TCRdb table, and some are missing; sequencing was by immunoSEQ multiplex PCR. Of roughly 250,000 clones detected, 67% appear once; the ten largest clones hold approximately 1.2%. The sequencing here drew on CD4+ T cells sorted from blood, taken at week 0. The source of this sequence is a human donor with alopecia areata. V and J are TRBV15 and TRBJ1-1; D unclear. The CDR3 protein is CATSRDRIPEAFF. The CDR3 DNA reads as TGTGCCACCAGCAGAGACAGGATCCCTGAAGCTTTCTTT.